One and the same sample provided the 29 T cell receptor beta chains below, sequenced in a study of Graves' ophthalmopathy and Graves' hyperthyroidism. TCR beta CDR3 amplification used RNA transcripts. HTBI-primed first-round RT-PCR preceded second-round multiplex PCR. From the multiplex PCR reads, TCRdb called clonotypes with MiXCR, one entry per CDR3 protein. The sample lists over 450,000 distinct CDR3 sequences; around 15% were seen once. Sequencing used blood. These receptors were obtained from a woman between 25 and 40 years old with Graves' ophthalmopathy.

In its sample, this clonotype was seen many times. The chain employs TRBV12-3 or TRBV12-4 and TRBJ2-4; D unresolved. The CDR3 covers 13 residues. Trimming took 2 bases from V and 7 from J, leaving 9 bases between them. This CDR3 reads CASSLSIRNIQYF. CDR3 nucleotide sequence: TGTGCCAGCAGTTTAAGTATACGGAACATTCAGTACTTC.

About this clonotype itself: With a much larger clone just one base away, this may be a read error. The V and J genes are TRBV2 and TRBJ2-7; D not certain. The CDR3 sequence is 14 residues long. Germline V gives CDR1 SNHLY, CDR2 FYNNEI. CDR3 bases: TGTGCCAGCAGTGAAGCGCTCGCCTTCTACGAGCAGTGCTTC. This codes for CASSEALAFYEQCF.

On this clonotype: Given a much more abundant clone one base away, this may be a read error. The chain employs TRBV2 and TRBJ2-6; 9 bases are shared with TRBD1. There are 17 residues in the CDR3. CDR1 is SNHLY, CDR2 FYNNEI, per germline. The chain's CDR3 is CASRWDRDPSGANVLAF. The CDR3 nucleotides read TGTGCCAGCAGATGGGACAGGGATCCCTCTGGGGCCAACGTCCTGGCTTTC.

The chain is built from TRBV28 and TRBJ1-3, with TRBD1 as a possible D gene (5 bases). The germline V gene encodes CDR1 MDHEN and CDR2 SYDVKM. Between the trimmed V and J ends, which lost 4 bases and 4 bases, there was a span of 14 bases. The CDR3 has 15 residues. CDR3 in amino acids: CASSSGDFTGNTIYF. The CDR3 DNA sequence: TGTGCCAGCAGTTCCGGGGACTTCACAGGAAACACCATATATTTT.

In this sample, this clonotype turned up many times. The J gene is TRBJ1-5, the V gene TRBV20-1; TRBD1 aligns across 8 bases. The germline gives CDR1 DFQATT, CDR2 SNEGSKA (reference sequence). Unmatched junction bases numbered 11, after V lost 6 bases and J lost 7 bases. The CDR3 consists of 14 residues. The CDR3 region is CSALEPSGGQPQHF. DNA of the CDR3: TGCAGTGCCCTAGAGCCTTCAGGGGGCCAGCCCCAGCATTTT.

This clonotype was observed a handful of times. This chain uses TRBV20-1 with TRBJ2-5, with D tentatively TRBD2 (6 bases). CDR3 length: 16 amino acids. With 0 bases removed from V and 1 base from J, the gap between germline ends came to 15 bases. Germline V gene sequence: CDR1 DFQATT, CDR2 SNEGSKA (reference sequence). The CDR3 reads CSARDLLFSGQETQYF. CDR3 coding DNA: TGCAGTGCTAGAGACCTCCTGTTTAGCGGCCAAGAGACCCAGTACTTC.

This clonotype was seen ten or more times. The V gene is TRBV7-2, the J gene TRBJ2-7, with D perhaps TRBD1 (6 bases). The CDR3 has 14 residues. In germline, CDR1 is SGHTA, CDR2 FQGNSA. With 5 bases removed from V and 0 bases from J, the gap between germline ends came to 11 bases. CDR3 in amino acids: CASSLQGSSYEQYF. The CDR3 DNA reads TGTGCCAGCAGCCTACAGGGTAGCTCCTACGAGCAGTACTTC.

The chain's CDR3 is CASSHDQGVGQPQHF. The CDR3 DNA reads as TGCGCCAGCAGCCACGACCAGGGGGTAGGCCAGCCCCAGCATTTT. This sequence joins TRBV4-1 and TRBJ1-5; TRBD1 aligns across 7 bases. Germline V CDR1 and CDR2: MGHRA, YSYEKL. With V trimmed by 3 bases and J by 7 bases, 9 bases remained unmatched. The CDR3 runs 15 residues.

Comments on this clonotype: At one end, the junction sequence differs from germline, possibly due to a read error. The V gene is TRBV6-1, the J gene TRBJ2-7; tentatively, D is TRBD2 (7 bases). The germline CDR1 and CDR2 sequences are MNHNS and SASEGT. CDR3 length equals 14 residues. CDR3 bases: TGTGCCAGCGGCGGACAGTTAGCGGGCTACGAGCGGTACTTC. As protein: CASGGQLAGYERYF.

This clonotype was observed at least ten times. The chain recombines TRBV6-1 with TRBJ1-1; D is ambiguous. Trimming took off 5 bases at V and 7 bases at J, with 14 bases between the two ends. The CDR3 is 13 amino acids. Germline loops: CDR1 MNHNS, CDR2 SASEGT. CDR3 in DNA: TGTGCCAGCAGTCGATGGAGGAAGGATGAAGCTTTCTTT. Its protein product is CASSRWRKDEAFF.

The table lists this clonotype with many counts. The DNA for the CDR3 is TGCGCCAGCAGCTCGGGGGCCTGGACTGAAGCTTTCTTT. Amino acids: CASSSGAWTEAFF. The chain has TRBV5-1 and TRBJ1-1; tentatively, D is TRBD1 (6 bases). V dropped 3 bases and J dropped 5 bases, with 11 bases sitting between them. The CDR3 totals 13 residues. The germline CDR1 and CDR2 sequences are SGHRS and YFSETQ.

CDR3 sequence (DNA): TGTGCCTTCCAACTGGCATATAATTCACCCCTCCACTTT. It translates to CAFQLAYNSPLHF. The rearrangement links TRBV30 to TRBJ1-6; D gene ambiguous. Trimming pared 7 bases from V and 4 bases from J, leaving 11 bases between. CDR1 and CDR2 from the germline V gene are GTSNPN and SVGIG (reference sequence). This CDR3 is 13 amino acids long.

In this sample, this clonotype turned up many times. The J gene is TRBJ1-1, the V gene TRBV27; D not resolved. The V and J ends lost 6 bases and 2 bases respectively, with 10 bases between them. The CDR3 covers 13 residues. Germline CDR1 reads MNHEY; CDR2 reads SMNVEV (reference sequence). CDR3 in DNA: TGTGCCAGCAGCCCTTCTGCAAACACTGAAGCTTTCTTT. This sequence encodes CASSPSANTEAFF.

There are many counts of this clonotype. The chain joins TRBV18 to TRBJ1-1; 8 positions match TRBD1. The ends lost 1 base at V and 4 bases at J; junction bases unmatched: 8. This CDR3 spans 16 amino acids. Germline loops: CDR1 KGHSH, CDR2 LQKENI. The CDR3 protein is CASSPRTGYPFTEAFF. CDR3 nucleotides: TGTGCCAGCTCACCACGGACAGGGTATCCCTTCACTGAAGCTTTCTTT. The full variable domain, rest sourced from reference TRBV18 and TRBJ1-1, is NAGVMQNPRHLVRRRGQEARLRCSPMKGHSHVYWYRQLPEEGLKFMVYLQKENIIDESGMPKERFSAEFPKEGPSILRIQQVVRGDSAAYFCASSPRTGYPFTEAFFGQGTRLTVV.

About this clonotype: This may stem from a read error, because a much larger clone lies one nucleotide away. The CDR3 is CAWSLSCTGAEQYF. The CDR3 bases are TGTGCCTGGAGTCTTTCCTGTACAGGGGCCGAGCAGTACTTC. The chain employs TRBV30 and TRBJ2-7; 7 bases fit TRBD1. V shed 2 bases and J 6 bases; nucleotides not matched to a gene: 10. The CDR3 is 14 amino acids. Germline V CDR1 and CDR2: GTSNPN, SVGIG (reference sequence).

The J gene is TRBJ2-5, the V gene TRBV18; weak D call: TRBD1 (5 bases). This CDR3 spans 15 amino acids. The V gene's germline CDR1 is KGHSH and CDR2 LQKENI. V was trimmed by 4 bases and J by 2 bases, leaving 14 bases between them. The CDR3 DNA reads TGTGCCAGCTCACTCCCGCCAAGGGGACAAGAGACCCAGTACTTC. This encodes CASSLPPRGQETQYF.

CDR3 DNA: TGCGCCAGCAGCTTGGACAGGGGTTCGGGTGGCTACACCTTC. Amino acid sequence: CASSLDRGSGGYTF. V gene TRBV5-1 combines with J gene TRBJ1-2; TRBD1 agrees at 7 bases. Per germline, CDR1 SGHRS and CDR2 YFSETQ. CDR3 length: 14 amino acids. Trimming took 0 bases from V and 7 from J; bases not matched to a gene: 6.

This clonotype was recorded at least ten times. This chain uses TRBV29-1 with TRBJ1-2; D is possibly TRBD1 (6 bases). Germline loops: CDR1 SQVTM, CDR2 ANQGSEA. This CDR3 has 14 amino acids. Trimming removed 3 bases from V and 7 bases from J, with 18 bases in between. The CDR3 sequence is CSVERGLQGGGYTF. Written as DNA, the CDR3 is TGCAGCGTTGAGAGGGGCCTACAGGGAGGTGGCTACACCTTC.

This clonotype was seen repeatedly, ten times or more. J is TRBJ1-2 and V is TRBV19; 9 bases fit TRBD1. The germline CDR1 and CDR2 sequences are LNHDA and SQIVND (reference sequence). The CDR3 spans 14 residues. V gave up 4 bases and J gave up 5 bases; unmatched junction bases: 5. In nucleotides, the CDR3 is TGTGCCAGTAGTACATGGACAGGGGAGTATGGCTACACCTTC. This translates into CASSTWTGEYGYTF.

The chain links TRBV9 to TRBJ2-5, with D perhaps matching TRBD1 (6 bases). The germline V gene has CDR1 SGDLS and CDR2 YYNGEE. The CDR3 consists of 14 residues. Trimming stripped 3 bases from V and 2 bases from J, with 11 bases between. The CDR3 DNA sequence: TGTGCCAGCAGCGCCTACAGGGAGCAAGAGACCCAGTACTTC. Amino acid sequence: CASSAYREQETQYF.

Ten or more counts support this clonotype. The J gene is TRBJ1-1, the V gene TRBV5-5; possibly TRBD1 for D (6 bases). CDR3 length: 15 amino acids. Per the germline V gene, CDR1 is SGHKS and CDR2 is YYEKEE (reference sequence). With 3 bases removed from V and 0 bases from J, the gap between germline ends came to 12 bases. In DNA, the CDR3 is TGTGCCAGCAGCTCCGGACAGACCTTGAACACTGAAGCTTTCTTT. Translating gives CASSSGQTLNTEAFF.

J is TRBJ1-1 and V is TRBV6-5; D is perhaps TRBD1 (6 bases). The CDR3 is 13 residues long. The V and J ends lost 2 bases and 8 bases respectively, with 12 bases between them. CDR1 MNHEY and CDR2 SVGAGI come from the germline V gene. CDR3 nucleotide sequence: TGTGCCAGCAGTTACAGCAAAGACAGGGAAGCTTTCTTT. Its translation: CASSYSKDREAFF.

This clonotype qualifies as medium-sized. The rearrangement links TRBV4-2 to TRBJ1-1; D is ambiguous. V was pared by 1 base and J by 4 bases, with 7 bases between. CDR1 is LGHNA and CDR2 is YNFKEQ in the germline V gene. The CDR3 totals 13 residues. The CDR3 region is CASSQVESTEAFF. CDR3 DNA: TGTGCCAGCAGCCAAGTTGAATCCACTGAAGCTTTCTTT.

This clonotype was counted a few times. This chain connects TRBV12-3 or TRBV12-4 to TRBJ2-7; D is perhaps TRBD1 or TRBD2 (5 bases each). The CDR3 consists of 14 residues. With 5 bases removed from V and 4 bases from J, the gap between germline ends came to 15 bases. The CDR3 DNA reads TGTGCCAGCAGTCGCCGGGGCCAGTCATACGAGCAGTACTTC. It yields the protein CASSRRGQSYEQYF.

This clonotype was picked up many times. A read error may be the cause here, since a much bigger clone is one base away. This chain links TRBV7-2 with TRBJ2-5, with 7 bases lining up with TRBD1. Germline V gene data show CDR1 as SGHTA and CDR2 as FQGNSA. The CDR3 runs 13 residues. Trimming took 3 bases from V and 3 from J; bases not matched to a gene: 1. The CDR3 bases are TGTGCCAGCAGCTTTGACAGGGAAGAGACCCAGTACTTC. Protein product: CASSFDREETQYF.

This clonotype was picked up many times. The chain uses TRBV6-2 or TRBV6-3 and TRBJ2-7; unclear D gene. This CDR3 has 14 residues. V was pared by 0 bases and J by 6 bases, with 12 bases between. Germline values: CDR1 MNHEY, CDR2 SVGEGT. The CDR3 DNA follows: TGTGCCAGCAGTTACTCGGGTCCCATGAGCGAGCAGTACTTC. Its protein is CASSYSGPMSEQYF.

As regards this clonotype: One end of the junction does not line up with germline, which may come from a read error. The genes are TRBV28 and TRBJ2-5; 10 bases fit TRBD1. Looked up from germline, CDR1 is MDHEN and CDR2 is SYDVKM. This CDR3 has 18 amino acids. The CDR3, as DNA: TGTGCCAGCAGTTTAAGGTCAGGGACAGGGGAAGACGGAGAGACCAAGTACTTC. Its translation is CASSLRSGTGEDGETKYF.

This clonotype was seen at least ten times. The chain employs TRBV7-2 and TRBJ1-2; tentatively, D is TRBD1 (5 bases). The V gene's germline CDR1 is SGHTA and CDR2 FQGNSA. V was pared by 5 bases and J by 4 bases, with 14 bases between. This CDR3 region has 14 residues. The CDR3 sequence: CASSPSRVGYGYTF. CDR3 DNA: TGTGCCAGCAGCCCCTCCAGGGTGGGCTATGGCTACACCTTC.

The V call is TRBV10-3, the J call TRBJ1-6; no clear D. Trimming left V 2 bases short and J 8 bases short, with 4 bases between. Looked up from germline, CDR1 is ENHRY and CDR2 is SYGVKD. CDR3 length equals 12 residues. CDR3 sequence reads: CAISELYSPLHF. CDR3 nucleotide sequence: TGTGCCATCAGTGAGCTCTATTCACCCCTCCACTTT.